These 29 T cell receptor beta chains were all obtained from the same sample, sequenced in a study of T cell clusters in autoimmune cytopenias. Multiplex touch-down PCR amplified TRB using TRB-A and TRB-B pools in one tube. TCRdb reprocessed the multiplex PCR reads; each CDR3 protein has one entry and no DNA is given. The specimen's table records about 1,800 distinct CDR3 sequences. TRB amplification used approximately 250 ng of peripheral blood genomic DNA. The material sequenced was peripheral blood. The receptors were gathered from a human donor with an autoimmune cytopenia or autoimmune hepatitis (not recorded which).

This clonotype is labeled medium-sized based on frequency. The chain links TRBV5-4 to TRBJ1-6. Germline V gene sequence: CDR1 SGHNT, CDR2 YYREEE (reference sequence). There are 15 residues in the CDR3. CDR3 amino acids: CASSSGQGRDSPLHF.

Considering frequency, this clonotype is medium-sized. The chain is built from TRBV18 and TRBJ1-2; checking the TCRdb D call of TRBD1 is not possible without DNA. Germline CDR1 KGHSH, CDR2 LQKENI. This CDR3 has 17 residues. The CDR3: CASSPEVGQGAYYGYTF.

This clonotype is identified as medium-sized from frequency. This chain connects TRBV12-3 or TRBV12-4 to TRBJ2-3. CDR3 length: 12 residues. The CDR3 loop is CASTWGTDTQYF.

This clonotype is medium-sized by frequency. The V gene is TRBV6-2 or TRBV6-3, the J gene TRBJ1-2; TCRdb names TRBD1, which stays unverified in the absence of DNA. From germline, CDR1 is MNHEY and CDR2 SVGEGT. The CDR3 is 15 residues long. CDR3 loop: CASSYSGTGMDGYTF.

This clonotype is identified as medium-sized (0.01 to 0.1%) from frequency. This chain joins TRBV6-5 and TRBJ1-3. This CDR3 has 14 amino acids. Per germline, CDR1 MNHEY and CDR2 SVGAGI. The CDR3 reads CASSSWGAGNTIYF.

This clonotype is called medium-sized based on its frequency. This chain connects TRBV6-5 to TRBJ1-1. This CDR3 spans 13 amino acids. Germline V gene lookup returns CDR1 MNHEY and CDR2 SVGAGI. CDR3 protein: CASIGTAGTEAFF.

The chain's CDR3 is CASSIDQDTYNEQFF. The chain recombines TRBV19 with TRBJ2-1. CDR1 and CDR2 from the germline V gene are LNHDA and SQIVND (reference sequence). This CDR3 region has 15 residues.

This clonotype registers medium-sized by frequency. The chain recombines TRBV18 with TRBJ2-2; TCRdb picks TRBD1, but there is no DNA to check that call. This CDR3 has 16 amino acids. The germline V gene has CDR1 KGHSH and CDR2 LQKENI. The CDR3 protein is CASSRQGPTNTGELFF. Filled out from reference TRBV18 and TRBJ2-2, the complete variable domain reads NAGVMQNPRHLVRRRGQEARLRCSPMKGHSHVYWYRQLPEEGLKFMVYLQKENIIDESGMPKERFSAEFPKEGPSILRIQQVVRGDSAAYFCASSRQGPTNTGELFFGEGSRLTVL.

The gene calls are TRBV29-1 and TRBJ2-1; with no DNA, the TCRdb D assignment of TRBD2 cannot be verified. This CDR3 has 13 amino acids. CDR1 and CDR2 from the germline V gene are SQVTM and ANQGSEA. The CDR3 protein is CSVGASGIGEQFF.

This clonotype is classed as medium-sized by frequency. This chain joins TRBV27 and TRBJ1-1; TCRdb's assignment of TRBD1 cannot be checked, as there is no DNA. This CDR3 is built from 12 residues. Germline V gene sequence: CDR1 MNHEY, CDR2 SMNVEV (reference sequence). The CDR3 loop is CAIRDRVGEAFF.

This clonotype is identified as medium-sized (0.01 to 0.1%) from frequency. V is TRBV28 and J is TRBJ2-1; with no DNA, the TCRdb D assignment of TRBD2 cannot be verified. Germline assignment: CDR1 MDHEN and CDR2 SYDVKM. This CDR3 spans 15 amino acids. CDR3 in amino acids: CASSRKRVSYNEQFF.

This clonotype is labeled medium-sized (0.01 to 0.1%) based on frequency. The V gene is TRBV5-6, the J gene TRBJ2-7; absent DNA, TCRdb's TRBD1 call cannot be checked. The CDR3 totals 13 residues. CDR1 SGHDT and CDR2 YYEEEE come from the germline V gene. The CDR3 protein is CASSLGTAPLRYF. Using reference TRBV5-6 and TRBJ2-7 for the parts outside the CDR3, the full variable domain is DAGVTQSPTHLIKTRGQQVTLRCSPKSGHDTVSWYQQALGQGPQFIFQYYEEEERQRGNFPDRFSGHQFPNYSSELNVNALLLGDSALYLCASSLGTAPLRYFGPGTRLTVT.

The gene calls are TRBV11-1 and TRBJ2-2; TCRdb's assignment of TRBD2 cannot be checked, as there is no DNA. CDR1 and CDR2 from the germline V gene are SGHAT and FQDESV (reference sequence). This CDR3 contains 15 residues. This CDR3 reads CASSSRMGGTGELFF.

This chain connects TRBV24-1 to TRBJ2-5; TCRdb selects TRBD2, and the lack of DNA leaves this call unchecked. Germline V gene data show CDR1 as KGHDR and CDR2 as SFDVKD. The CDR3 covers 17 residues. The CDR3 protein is CATSDPGSGRSYNEQYF.

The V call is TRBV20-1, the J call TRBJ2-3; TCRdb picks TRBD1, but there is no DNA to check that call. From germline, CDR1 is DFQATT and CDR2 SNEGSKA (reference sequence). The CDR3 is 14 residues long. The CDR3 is CSASPGTGTDTQYF.

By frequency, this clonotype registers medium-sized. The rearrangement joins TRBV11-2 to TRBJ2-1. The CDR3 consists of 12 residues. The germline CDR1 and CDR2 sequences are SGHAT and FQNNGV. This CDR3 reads CASRMVGVEQFF.

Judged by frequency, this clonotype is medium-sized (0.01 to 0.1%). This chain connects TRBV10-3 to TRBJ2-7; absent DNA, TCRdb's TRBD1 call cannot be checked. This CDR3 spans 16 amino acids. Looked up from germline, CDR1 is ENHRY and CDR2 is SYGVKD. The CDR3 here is CAISDRSGDRGPQQYF.

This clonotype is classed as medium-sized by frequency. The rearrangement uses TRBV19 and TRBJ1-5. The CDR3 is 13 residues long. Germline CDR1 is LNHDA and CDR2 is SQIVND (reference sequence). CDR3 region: CASSIDRFQPQHF.

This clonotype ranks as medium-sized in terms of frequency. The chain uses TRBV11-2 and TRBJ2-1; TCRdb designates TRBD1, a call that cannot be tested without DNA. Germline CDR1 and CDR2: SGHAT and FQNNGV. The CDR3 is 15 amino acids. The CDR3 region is CASSLGLGQGNEQFF.

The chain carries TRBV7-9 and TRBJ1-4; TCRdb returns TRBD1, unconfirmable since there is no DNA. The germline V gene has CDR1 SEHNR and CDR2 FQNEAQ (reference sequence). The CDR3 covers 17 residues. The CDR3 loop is CASSLGVGGRRAEKLFF.

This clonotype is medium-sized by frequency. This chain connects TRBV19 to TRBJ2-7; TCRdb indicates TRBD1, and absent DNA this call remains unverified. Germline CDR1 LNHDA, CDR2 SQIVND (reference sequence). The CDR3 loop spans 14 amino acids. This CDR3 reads CASSNQGARYEQYF.

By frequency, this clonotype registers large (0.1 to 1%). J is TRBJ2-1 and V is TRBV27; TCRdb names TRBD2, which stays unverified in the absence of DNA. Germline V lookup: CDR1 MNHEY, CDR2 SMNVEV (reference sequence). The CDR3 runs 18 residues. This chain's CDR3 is CASSSSLAGGLSYNEQFF.

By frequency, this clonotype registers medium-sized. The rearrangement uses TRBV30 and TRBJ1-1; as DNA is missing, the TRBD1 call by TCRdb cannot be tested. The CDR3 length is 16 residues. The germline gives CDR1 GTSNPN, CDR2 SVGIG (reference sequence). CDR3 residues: CAWSRGGVGRNTEAFF. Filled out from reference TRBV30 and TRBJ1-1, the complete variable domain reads SQTIHQWPATLVQPVGSPLSLECTVEGTSNPNLYWYRQAAGRGLQLLFYSVGIGQISSEVPQNLSASRPQDRQFILSSKKLLLSDSGFYLCAWSRGGVGRNTEAFFGQGTRLTVV.

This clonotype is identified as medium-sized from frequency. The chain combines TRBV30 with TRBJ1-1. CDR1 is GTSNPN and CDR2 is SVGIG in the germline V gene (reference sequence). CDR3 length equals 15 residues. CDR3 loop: CAWSGSILINTEAFF.

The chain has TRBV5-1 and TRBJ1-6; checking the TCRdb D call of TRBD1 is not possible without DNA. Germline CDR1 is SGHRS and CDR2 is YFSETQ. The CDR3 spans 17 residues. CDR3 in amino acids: CASSLVGQGMRDSPLHF.

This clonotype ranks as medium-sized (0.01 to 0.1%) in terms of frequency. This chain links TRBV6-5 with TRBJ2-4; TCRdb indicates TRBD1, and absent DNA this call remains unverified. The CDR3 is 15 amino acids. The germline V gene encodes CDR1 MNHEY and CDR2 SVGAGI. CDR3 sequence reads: CASSLQGLDKNIQYF.

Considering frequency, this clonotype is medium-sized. The CDR3 loop is CAISEPTRQLANYGYTF. This rearrangement joins TRBV10-3 to TRBJ1-2. The CDR3 loop spans 17 amino acids. Germline CDR1 and CDR2: ENHRY and SYGVKD.

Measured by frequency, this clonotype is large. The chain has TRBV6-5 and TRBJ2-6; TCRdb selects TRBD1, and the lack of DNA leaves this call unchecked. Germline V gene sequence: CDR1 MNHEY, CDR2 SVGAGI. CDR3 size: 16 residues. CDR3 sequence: CASSYRAGAGANVLTF.

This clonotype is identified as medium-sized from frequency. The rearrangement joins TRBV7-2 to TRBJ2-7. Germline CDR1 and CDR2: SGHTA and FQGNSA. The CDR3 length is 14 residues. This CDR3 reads CASSLDGGWREQYF.